This note documents a single TCR beta chain sequence. This PCR relied on a set of 60 Vbeta primers and 13 Jbeta primers. The table came from immunoSEQ multiplex PCR; TCRdb's copy has only in-frame clones and leaves some out. The sample includes approximately 80,000 clones. This CDR3 is 16 amino acids long. The V end lost 2 bases, the J end lost 0 bases, and 11 bases lay between the germline ends. Germline loops: CDR1 MNHNS, CDR2 SASEGT. The sample belongs to a study of cytomegalovirus exposure and HLA in healthy donors. The TCR originated in a woman in her thirties in good health and CMV-seronegative. The sequenced sample was PBMCs. The rearrangement uses TRBV6-1 and TRBJ1-5; possible D gene TRBD1, 5 bases. As DNA, the CDR3 is TGTGCCAGCAGTGAACCTGTGACAGATAGCAATCAGCCCCAGCATTTT. It translates to CASSEPVTDSNQPQHF.